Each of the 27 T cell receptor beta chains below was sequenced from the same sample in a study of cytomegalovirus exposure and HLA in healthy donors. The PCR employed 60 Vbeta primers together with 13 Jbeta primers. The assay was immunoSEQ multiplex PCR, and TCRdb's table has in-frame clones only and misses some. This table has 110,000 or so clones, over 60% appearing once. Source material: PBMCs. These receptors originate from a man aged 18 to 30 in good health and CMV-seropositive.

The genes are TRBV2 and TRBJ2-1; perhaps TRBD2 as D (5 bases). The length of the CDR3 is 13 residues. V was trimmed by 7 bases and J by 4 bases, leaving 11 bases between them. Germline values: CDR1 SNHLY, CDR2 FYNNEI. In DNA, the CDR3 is TGTGCCAGCAAAGGGAGACTATACAATGAGCAGTTCTTC. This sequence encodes CASKGRLYNEQFF.

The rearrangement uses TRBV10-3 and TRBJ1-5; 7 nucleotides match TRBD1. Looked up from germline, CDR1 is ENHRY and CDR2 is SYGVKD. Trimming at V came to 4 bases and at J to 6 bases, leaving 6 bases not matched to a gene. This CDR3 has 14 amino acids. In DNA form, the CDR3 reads TGTGCCATCAGTGGTGACAGGGTCGGTCAGCCCCAGCATTTT. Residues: CAISGDRVGQPQHF.

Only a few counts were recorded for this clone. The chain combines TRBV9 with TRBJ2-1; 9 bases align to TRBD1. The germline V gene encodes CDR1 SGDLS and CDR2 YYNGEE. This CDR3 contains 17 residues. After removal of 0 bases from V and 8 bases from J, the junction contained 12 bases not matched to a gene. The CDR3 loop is CASSVEYTGQGFYEQFF. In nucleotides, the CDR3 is TGTGCCAGCAGCGTAGAATATACGGGACAGGGTTTCTATGAGCAGTTCTTC.

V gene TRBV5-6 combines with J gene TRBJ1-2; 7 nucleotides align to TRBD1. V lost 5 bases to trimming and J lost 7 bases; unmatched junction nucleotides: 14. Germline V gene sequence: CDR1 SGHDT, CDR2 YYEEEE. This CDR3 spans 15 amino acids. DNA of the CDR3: TGTGCCAGCAGTCAGACAGGGCTTTCGGCTTTTGGCTACACCTTC. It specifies CASSQTGLSAFGYTF. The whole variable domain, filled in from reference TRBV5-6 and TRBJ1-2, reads DAGVTQSPTHLIKTRGQQVTLRCSPKSGHDTVSWYQQALGQGPQFIFQYYEEEERQRGNFPDRFSGHQFPNYSSELNVNALLLGDSALYLCASSQTGLSAFGYTFGSGTRLTVV.

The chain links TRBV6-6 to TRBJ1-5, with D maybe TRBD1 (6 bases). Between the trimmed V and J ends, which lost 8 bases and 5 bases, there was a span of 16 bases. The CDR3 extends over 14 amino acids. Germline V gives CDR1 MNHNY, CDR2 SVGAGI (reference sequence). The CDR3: CASGVQGPHQPQHF. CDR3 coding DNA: TGTGCCAGCGGAGTCCAGGGGCCCCATCAGCCCCAGCATTTT.

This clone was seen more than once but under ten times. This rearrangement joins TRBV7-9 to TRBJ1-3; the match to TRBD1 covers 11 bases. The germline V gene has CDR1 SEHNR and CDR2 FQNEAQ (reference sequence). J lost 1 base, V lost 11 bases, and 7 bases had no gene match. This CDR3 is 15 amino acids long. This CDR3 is CAGTGTGGSGNTIYF. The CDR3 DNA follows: TGTGCCGGAACCGGGACAGGGGGATCTGGAAACACCATATATTTT.

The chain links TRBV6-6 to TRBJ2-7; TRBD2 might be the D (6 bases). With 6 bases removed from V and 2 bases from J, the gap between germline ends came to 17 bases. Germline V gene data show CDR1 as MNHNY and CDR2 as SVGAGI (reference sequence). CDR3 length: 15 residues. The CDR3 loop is CASSEGAAGPYEQYF. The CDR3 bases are TGTGCCAGCAGCGAAGGGGCAGCGGGCCCCTACGAGCAGTACTTC.

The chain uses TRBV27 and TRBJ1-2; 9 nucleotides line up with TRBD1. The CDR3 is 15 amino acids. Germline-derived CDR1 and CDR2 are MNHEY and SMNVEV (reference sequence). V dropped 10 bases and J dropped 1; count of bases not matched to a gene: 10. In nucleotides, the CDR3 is TGTGCCACGCCGGACAGGGGCGTTCGTAACTATGGCTACACCTTC. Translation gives CATPDRGVRNYGYTF.

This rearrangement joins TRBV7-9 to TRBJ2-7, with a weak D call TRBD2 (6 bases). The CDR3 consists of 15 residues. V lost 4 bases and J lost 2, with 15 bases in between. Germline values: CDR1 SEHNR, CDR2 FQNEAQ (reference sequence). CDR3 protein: CASSSGWGVAYEQYF. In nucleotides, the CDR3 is TGTGCCAGCAGCTCCGGCTGGGGGGTGGCCTACGAGCAGTACTTC.

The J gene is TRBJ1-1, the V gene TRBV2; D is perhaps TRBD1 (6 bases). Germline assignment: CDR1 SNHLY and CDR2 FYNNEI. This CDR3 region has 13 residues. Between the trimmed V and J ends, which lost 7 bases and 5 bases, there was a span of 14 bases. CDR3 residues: CASIRTEGTEAFF. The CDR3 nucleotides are TGTGCCAGCATCCGGACAGAGGGAACTGAAGCTTTCTTT.

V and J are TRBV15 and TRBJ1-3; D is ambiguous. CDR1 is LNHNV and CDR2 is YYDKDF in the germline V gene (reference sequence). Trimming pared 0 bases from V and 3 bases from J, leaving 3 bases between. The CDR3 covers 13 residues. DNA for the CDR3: TGTGCCACCAGCAGAGATCTTGGAAACACCATATATTTT. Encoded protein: CATSRDLGNTIYF.

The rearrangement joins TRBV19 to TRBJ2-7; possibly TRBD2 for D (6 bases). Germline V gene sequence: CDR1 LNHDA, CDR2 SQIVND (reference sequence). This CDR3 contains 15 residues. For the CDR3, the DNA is TGTGCTGCCCAGGACTGTATGTGGGAGGTCTACGAGCAGTACGTC. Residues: CAAQDCMWEVYEQYV.

The CDR3 DNA reads TGTGCCAGCTCACCACGGCAGGCCTCTGGAAACACCATATATTTT. This sequence encodes CASSPRQASGNTIYF. The rearrangement uses TRBV18 and TRBJ1-3; D remains unclear. The V and J ends lost 1 base and 0 bases respectively, with 7 bases between them. The CDR3 totals 15 residues. CDR1 is KGHSH and CDR2 is LQKENI in the germline V gene.

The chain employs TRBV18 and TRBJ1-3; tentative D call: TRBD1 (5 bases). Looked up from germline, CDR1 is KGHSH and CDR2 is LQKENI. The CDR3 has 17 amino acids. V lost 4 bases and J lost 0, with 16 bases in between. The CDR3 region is CASSRGSSGNSGNTIYF. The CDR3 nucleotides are TGTGCCAGCTCACGGGGCTCATCGGGTAACTCTGGAAACACCATATATTTT.

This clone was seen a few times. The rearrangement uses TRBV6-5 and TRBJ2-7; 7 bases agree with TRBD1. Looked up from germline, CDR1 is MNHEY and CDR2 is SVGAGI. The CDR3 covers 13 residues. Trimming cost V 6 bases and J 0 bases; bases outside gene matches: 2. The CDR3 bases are TGTGCCAGCAGCAGGGGGAGCTCCTACGAGCAGTACTTC. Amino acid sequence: CASSRGSSYEQYF.

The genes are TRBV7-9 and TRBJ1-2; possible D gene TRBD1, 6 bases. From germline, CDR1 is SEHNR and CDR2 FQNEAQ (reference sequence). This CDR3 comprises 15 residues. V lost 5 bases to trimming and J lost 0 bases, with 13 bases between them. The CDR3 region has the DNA TGTGCCAGCAGCCCGACGACAGGAGCTAACTATGGCTACACCTTC. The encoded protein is CASSPTTGANYGYTF. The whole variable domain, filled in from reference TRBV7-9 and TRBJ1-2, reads DTGVSQNPRHKITKRGQNVTFRCDPISEHNRLYWYRQTLGQGPEFLTYFQNEAQLEKSRLLSDRFSAERPKGSFSTLEIQRTEQGDSAMYLCASSPTTGANYGYTFGSGTRLTVV.

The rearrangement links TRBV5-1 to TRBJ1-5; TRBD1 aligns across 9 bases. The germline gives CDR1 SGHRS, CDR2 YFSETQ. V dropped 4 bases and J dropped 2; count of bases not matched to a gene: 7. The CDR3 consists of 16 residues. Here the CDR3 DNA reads TGCGCCAGCAGCCCATCGGGACAGGGAGGCAATCAGCCCCAGCATTTT. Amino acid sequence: CASSPSGQGGNQPQHF.

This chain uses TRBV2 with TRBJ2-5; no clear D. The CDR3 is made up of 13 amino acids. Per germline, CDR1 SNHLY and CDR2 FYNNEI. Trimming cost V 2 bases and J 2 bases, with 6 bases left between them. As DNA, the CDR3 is TGTGCCAGCAGTGAATCCAGACAAGAGACCCAGTACTTC. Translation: CASSESRQETQYF.

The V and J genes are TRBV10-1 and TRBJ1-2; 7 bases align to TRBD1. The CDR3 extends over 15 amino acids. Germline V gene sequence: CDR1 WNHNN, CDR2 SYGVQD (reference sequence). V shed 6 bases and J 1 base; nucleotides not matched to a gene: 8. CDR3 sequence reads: CASSPRTGDNYGYTF. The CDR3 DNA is TGCGCCAGCAGCCCCCGGACAGGCGATAACTATGGCTACACCTTC.

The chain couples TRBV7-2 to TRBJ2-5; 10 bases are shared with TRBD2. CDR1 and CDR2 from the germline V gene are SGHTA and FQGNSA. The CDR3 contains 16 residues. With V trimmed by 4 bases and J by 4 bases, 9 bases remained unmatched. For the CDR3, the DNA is TGTGCCAGCAGCTCACGATCCAGCGGGGGGGCAGAGACCCAGTACTTC. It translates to CASSSRSSGGAETQYF.

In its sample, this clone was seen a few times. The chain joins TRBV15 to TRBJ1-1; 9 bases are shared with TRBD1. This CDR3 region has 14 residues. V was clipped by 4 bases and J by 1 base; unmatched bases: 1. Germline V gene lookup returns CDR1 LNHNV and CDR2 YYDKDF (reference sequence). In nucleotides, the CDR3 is TGTGCCACCAGCAAGGGACAGGGGAACACTGAAGCTTTCTTT. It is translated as CATSKGQGNTEAFF.

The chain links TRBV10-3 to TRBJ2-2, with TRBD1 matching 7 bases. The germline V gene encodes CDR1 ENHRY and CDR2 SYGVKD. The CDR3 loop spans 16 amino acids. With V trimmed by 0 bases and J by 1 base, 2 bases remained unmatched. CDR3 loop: CAISESRTGNTGELFF. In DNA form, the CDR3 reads TGTGCCATCAGTGAGTCGAGGACAGGGAACACCGGGGAGCTGTTTTTT.

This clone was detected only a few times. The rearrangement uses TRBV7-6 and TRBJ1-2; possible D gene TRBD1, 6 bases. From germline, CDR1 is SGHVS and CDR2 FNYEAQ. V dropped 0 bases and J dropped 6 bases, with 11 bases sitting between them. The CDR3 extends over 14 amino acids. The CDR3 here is CASSLAQGNHGYTF. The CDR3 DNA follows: TGTGCCAGCAGCTTAGCGCAGGGGAACCATGGCTACACCTTC.

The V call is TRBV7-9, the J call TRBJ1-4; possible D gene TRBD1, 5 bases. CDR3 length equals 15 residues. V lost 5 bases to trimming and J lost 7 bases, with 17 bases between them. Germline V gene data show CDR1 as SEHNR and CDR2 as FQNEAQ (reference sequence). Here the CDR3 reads CASSRPRGGGEKLFF. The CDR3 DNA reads TGTGCCAGCAGCAGACCTCGGGGGGGAGGTGAAAAACTGTTTTTT.

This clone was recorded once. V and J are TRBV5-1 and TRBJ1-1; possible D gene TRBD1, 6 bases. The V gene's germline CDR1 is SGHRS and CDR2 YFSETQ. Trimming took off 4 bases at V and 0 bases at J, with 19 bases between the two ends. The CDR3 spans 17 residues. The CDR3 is CASSHEDLTGLNTEAFF. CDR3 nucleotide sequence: TGCGCCAGCAGCCACGAAGACCTTACAGGGTTGAACACTGAAGCTTTCTTT.

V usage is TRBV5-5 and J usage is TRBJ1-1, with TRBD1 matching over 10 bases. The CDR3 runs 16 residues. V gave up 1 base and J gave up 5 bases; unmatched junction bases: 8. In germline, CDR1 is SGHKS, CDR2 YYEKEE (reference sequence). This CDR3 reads CASSLFDRGRVTEAFF. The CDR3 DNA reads TGTGCCAGCAGCTTGTTTGACAGGGGGCGGGTTACTGAAGCTTTCTTT.

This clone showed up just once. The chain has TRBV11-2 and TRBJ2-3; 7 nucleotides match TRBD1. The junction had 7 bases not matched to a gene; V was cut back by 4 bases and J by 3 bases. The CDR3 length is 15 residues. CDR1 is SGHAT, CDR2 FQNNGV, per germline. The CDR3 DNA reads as TGTGCCAGCAGCTACGCCGGGACAGATACAGATACGCAGTATTTT. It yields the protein CASSYAGTDTDTQYF.